The TCR beta chain under discussion was sequenced for a study of blood T cell repertoires in COVID-19 (dated by TCRdb to between 2020 and 2021). General notes on the study: Samples from collaborators originated in the United States, Italy and Spain and spanned both the acute and convalescent phases of COVID-19. The samples were drawn from the first 160 participants of the ongoing ImmuneRACE study and from under 1,500 subjects provided by 6 global collaborators. HLA class I and class II types, where available, came from metadata supplied by the sample provider rather than from assay-based typing. Subjects who had been exposed to COVID-19, were actively infected with it, or had recovered from it provided the deeply sampled blood TCRbeta repertoires that made up the dataset. The material from the prospective study consisted of cDNA or gDNA derived from T cells, B-cell-depleted T cells, or PBMCs. A freely available public database, intended as a resource for researchers studying the immune response to SARS-CoV-2, is where the repertoires were released. The sample metadata nearly always contained a de-identified subject ID, COVID-19 status, age in years and sex.

The germline V gene (reference sequence) gives CDR1 as LNHDA and CDR2 as SQIVND. The CDR3, from cysteine to phenylalanine, totals 13 residues. CDR3 DNA is the only sequence kept; it has 39 bases, read in frame from the first base. Cut back by 5 bases and 2 bases, the V and J ends lie 10 bases apart. General findings and caveats noted by the study authors: Clinical and demographic metadata were provided uncurated, with the amount varying by source and participant.

TCRbeta CDR3 regions were amplified from genomic DNA by means of the immunoSEQ Assay, a bias-controlled multiplex PCR. Processing in the source paper ran as follows. The number of nucleated cells in each sample was estimated from the amplification of reference gene primers within the assay. Sequence reads were collapsed and filtered to measure the absolute abundance of every unique TCRbeta CDR3 rearrangement. For each sample, productive Simpson clonality was calculated as the square root of Simpson's diversity index over productive rearrangements. TCRdb took this table from immuneACCESS and kept in-frame rearrangements with V and J called. Such tables lack part of the clones; where checked against another copy, unresolved V genes explain under half of the gap, and the rest is unexplained. D and trimming come from the DNA, and the V and J calls and clone size come from that table. Here the sample has 250,000 or so clones; around 87% occur a single time. More than 6.5% of the sample comes from the top ten.

On this clone: Its antigen target is currently unknown. No quality values exist for individual bases; no much larger clone is one base distant.

Each collaborating institution followed its own protocols to collect whole blood in K2EDTA tubes. For TCRbeta analysis, collaborator samples were shipped as frozen whole blood, as isolated PBMCs, or as DNA extracted from either sample type. Sequencing was done on a sample of peripheral blood. The sequence derives from a woman in her 70s with active or convalescent COVID-19. This sequence uses TRBV19 and TRBJ2-7, with a weak D call of TRBD1 (6 bases match). For the CDR3, the sequence is CASSLRTAYEQYF. The DNA sequence is TGTGCCAGTAGTTTGAGGACAGCCTACGAGCAGTACTTC.